This T cell receptor beta chain was documented in a study of T cells in Graves' hyperthyroidism and ophthalmopathy. General study points: Using 13 V-J features, a model discriminated ophthalmopathy from stable hyperthyroidism.

The blood sample dates from first hyperthyroidism diagnosis, preceding any ophthalmopathy symptoms. Using RNA transcripts as the source, TCR beta CDR3 regions were amplified. The TCR CDR3 was amplified in a first-round RT-PCR using the HTBI primer set. TCRdb called the multiplex PCR reads again in MiXCR, with one record for every CDR3 protein. The top ten hold roughly 5.7% of the sample, which has some 600,000 distinct CDR3 sequences, about 15% seen once. The sample holds a few counts of this clonotype. No antigen is known for it. One junction end does not reproduce the germline sequence, and a read error may be involved. The CDR3 runs to 17 residues. Germline V gene data show CDR1 as SGHDN and CDR2 as FVKESK.

V usage is TRBV14 and J usage is TRBJ2-7; a weak D match, TRBD2 (6 bases). The sequencing input was blood. The origin of this receptor is a woman in her twenties or thirties with Graves' hyperthyroidism that later progressed to Graves' ophthalmopathy. The CDR3 spells CASSQDPGTPLSYKQYF. The CDR3 coding sequence is TGTGCCAGCAGCCAAGACCCAGGGACTCCTCTTTCCTACAAGCAGTACTTC.